Each of the 4 T cell receptor beta chains below was sequenced from the same sample in a study of OX40 agonist ivuxolimab in advanced cancers. Profiled with immunoSEQ multiplex PCR; TCRdb holds only in-frame clones, not every one. The sample includes some 87,000 clones, 80% to 95% of them seen just once. The specimen comprised CD4+ or CD8+ T cells sorted from blood, sampled in a trial of the OX40 agonist ivuxolimab. These receptors originate from an adult with an advanced solid tumor such as melanoma, head and neck, liver or kidney cancer.

This clone was observed a single time. The chain carries TRBV5-4 and TRBJ1-3; D is unresolved. V was trimmed by 0 bases and J by 0 bases, leaving 7 bases between them. Germline V CDR1 and CDR2: SGHNT, YYREEE (reference sequence). The CDR3 contains 15 residues. The DNA for the CDR3 is TGTGCCAGCAGCTTGGGGGGTTACTCTGGAAACACCATATATTTT. This encodes CASSLGGYSGNTIYF.

A single count supports this clone. This chain connects TRBV7-9 to TRBJ2-3; the D gene is possibly TRBD2 (6 bases). CDR1 SEHNR and CDR2 FQNEAQ come from the germline V gene (reference sequence). The CDR3 contains 16 residues. Trimming took off 3 bases at V and 6 bases at J, with 19 bases between the two ends. The CDR3 loop reads CASSFWRDPRGDTQYF. The CDR3 DNA sequence: TGTGCCAGCAGCTTTTGGCGGGACCCTCGCGGGGATACGCAGTATTTT.

The chain carries TRBV7-2 and TRBJ2-3, with 7 bases that match TRBD2. The V and J ends lost 0 bases and 2 bases, in that order; junction bases with no gene match: 20. CDR1 is SGHTA and CDR2 is FQGNSA in the germline V gene. The length of the CDR3 is 21 residues. This CDR3 reads CASSLAPAWRSGVYDTDTQYF. The CDR3, as DNA: TGTGCCAGCAGCTTAGCTCCCGCTTGGCGAAGCGGGGTTTATGACACAGATACGCAGTATTTT.

V gene TRBV11-3 combines with J gene TRBJ2-7; TRBD1 might be the D (6 bases). The CDR3 runs to 13 residues. The V gene's germline CDR1 is SGHNT and CDR2 YENEEA. The V end lost 1 base, the J end lost 9 bases, and 13 bases lay between the germline ends. In DNA form, the CDR3 reads TGTGCCAGCAGCTTAGGACAGGCCCTAGGGCAGTACTTC. Translation gives CASSLGQALGQYF. Full variable domain (missing parts from reference TRBV11-3 and TRBJ2-7): EAGVVQSPRYKIIEKKQPVAFWCNPISGHNTLYWYLQNLGQGPELLIRYENEEAVDDSQLPKDRFSAERLKGVDSTLKIQPAELGDSAVYLCASSLGQALGQYFGPGTRLTVT.